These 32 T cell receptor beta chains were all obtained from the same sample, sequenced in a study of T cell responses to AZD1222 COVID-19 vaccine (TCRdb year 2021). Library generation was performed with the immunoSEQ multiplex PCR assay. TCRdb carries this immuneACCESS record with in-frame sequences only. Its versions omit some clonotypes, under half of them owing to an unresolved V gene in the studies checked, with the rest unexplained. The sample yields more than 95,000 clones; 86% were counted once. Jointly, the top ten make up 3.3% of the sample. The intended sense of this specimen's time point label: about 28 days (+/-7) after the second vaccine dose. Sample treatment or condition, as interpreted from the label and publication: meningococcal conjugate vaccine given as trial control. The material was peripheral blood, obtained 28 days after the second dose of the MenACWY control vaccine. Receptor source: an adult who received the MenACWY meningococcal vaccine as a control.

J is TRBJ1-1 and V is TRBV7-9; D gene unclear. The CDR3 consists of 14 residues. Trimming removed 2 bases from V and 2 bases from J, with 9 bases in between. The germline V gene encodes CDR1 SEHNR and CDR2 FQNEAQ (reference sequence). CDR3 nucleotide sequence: TGTGCCAGCAGCTTATTCCAGACCAACACTGAAGCTTTCTTT. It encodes CASSLFQTNTEAFF.

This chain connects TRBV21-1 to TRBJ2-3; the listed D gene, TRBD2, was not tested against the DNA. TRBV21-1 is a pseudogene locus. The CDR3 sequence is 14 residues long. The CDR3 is CASSSSGGRHTQYF. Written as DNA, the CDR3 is TGTGCCAGCAGCTCTAGCGGAGGTCGTCATACGCAGTATTTT.

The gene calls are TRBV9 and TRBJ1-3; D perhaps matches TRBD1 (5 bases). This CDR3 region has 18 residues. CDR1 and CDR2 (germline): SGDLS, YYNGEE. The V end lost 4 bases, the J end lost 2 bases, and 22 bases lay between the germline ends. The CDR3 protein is CASSPRDPGTNPGNTIYF. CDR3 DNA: TGTGCCAGCAGCCCCCGAGACCCAGGGACGAACCCTGGAAACACCATATATTTT.

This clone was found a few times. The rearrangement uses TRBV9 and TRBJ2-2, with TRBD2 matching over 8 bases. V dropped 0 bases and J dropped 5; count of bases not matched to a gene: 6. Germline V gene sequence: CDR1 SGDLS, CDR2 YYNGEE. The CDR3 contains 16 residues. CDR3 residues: CASSVGGTRGTGELFF. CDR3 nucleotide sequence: TGTGCCAGCAGCGTAGGGGGGACTAGAGGGACCGGGGAGCTGTTTTTT.

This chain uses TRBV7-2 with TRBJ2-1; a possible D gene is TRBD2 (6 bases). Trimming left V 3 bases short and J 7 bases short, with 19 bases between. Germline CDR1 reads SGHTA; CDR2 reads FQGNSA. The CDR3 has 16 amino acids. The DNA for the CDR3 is TGTGCCAGCAGCTTGGGCGGCGGGGCAAAACAAAATGAGCAGTTCTTC. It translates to CASSLGGGAKQNEQFF.

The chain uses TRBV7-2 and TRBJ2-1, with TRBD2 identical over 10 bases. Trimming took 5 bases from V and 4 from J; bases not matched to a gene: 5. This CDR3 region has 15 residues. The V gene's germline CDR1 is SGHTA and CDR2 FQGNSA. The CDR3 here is CASSSGGVFYNEQFF. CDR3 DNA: TGTGCCAGCAGCAGCGGGGGGGTCTTTTACAATGAGCAGTTCTTC.

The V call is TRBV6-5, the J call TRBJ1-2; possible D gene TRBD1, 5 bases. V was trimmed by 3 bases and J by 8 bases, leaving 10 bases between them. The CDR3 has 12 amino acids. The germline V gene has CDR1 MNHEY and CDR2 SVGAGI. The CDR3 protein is CASSYPGEGYTF. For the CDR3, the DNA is TGTGCCAGCAGTTATCCGGGGGAGGGCTACACCTTC.

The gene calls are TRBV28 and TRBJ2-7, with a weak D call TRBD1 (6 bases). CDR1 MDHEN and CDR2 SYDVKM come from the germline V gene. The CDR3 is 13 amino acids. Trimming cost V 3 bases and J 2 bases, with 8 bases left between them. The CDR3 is CASSLNRAYEQYF. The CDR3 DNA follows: TGTGCCAGCAGTTTGAACAGGGCCTACGAGCAGTACTTC. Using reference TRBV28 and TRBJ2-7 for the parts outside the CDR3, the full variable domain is DVKVTQSSRYLVKRTGEKVFLECVQDMDHENMFWYRQDPGLGLRLIYFSYDVKMKEKGDIPEGYSVSREKKERFSLILESASTNQTSMYLCASSLNRAYEQYFGPGTRLTVT.

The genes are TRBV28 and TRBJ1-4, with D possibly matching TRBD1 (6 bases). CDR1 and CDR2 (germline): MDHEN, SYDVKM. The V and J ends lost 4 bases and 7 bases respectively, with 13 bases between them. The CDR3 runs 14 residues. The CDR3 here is CASSSQGLFEKLFF. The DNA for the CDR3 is TGTGCCAGCAGTTCACAGGGTTTGTTTGAAAAACTGTTTTTT.

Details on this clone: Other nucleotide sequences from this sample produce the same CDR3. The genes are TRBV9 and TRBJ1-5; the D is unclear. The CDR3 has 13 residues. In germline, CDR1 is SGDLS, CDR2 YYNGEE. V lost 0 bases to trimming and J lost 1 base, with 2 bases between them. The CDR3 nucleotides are TGTGCCAGCAGCGTAGGGAGCAATCAGCCCCAGCATTTT. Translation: CASSVGSNQPQHF. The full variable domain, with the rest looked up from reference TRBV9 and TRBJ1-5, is DSGVTQTPKHLITATGQRVTLRCSPRSGDLSVYWYQQSLDQGLQFLIQYYNGEERAKGNILERFSAQQFPDLHSELNLSSLELGDSALYFCASSVGSNQPQHFGDGTRLSIL.

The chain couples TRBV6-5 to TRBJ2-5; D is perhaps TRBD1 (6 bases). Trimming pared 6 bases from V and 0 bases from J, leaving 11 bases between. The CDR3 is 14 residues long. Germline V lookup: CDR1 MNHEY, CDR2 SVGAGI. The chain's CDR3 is CASRDAGDQETQYF. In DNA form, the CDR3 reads TGTGCCAGCAGGGATGCAGGGGACCAAGAGACCCAGTACTTC.

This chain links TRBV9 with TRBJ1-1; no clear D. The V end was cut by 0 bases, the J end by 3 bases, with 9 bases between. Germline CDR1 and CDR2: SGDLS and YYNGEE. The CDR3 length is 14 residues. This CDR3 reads CASSVVERHTEAFF. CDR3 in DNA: TGTGCCAGCAGCGTAGTGGAGAGACACACTGAAGCTTTCTTT.

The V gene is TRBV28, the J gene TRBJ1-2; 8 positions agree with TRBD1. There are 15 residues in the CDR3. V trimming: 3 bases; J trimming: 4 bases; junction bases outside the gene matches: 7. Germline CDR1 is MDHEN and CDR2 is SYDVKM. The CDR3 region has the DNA TGTGCCAGCAGTTTCCCTTGGACAGGGAGCTATGGCTACACCTTC. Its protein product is CASSFPWTGSYGYTF.

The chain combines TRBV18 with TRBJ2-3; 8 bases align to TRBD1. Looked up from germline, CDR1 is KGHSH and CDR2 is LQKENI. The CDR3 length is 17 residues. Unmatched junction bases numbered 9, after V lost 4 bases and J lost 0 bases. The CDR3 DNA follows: TGTGCCAGCTCACTGGGACAGGTTGGGGCTAGCACAGATACGCAGTATTTT. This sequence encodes CASSLGQVGASTDTQYF.

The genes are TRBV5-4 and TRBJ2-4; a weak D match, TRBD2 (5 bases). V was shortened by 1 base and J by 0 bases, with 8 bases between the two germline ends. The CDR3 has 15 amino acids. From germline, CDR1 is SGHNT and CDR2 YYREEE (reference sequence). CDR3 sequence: CASSLRERAKNIQYF. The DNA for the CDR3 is TGTGCCAGCAGCTTGAGGGAGAGAGCCAAAAACATTCAGTACTTC.

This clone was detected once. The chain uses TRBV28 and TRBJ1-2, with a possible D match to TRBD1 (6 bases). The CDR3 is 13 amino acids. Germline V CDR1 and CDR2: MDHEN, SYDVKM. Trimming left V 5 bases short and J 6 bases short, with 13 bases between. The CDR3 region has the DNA TGTGCCAGCAGTGTATCGCACAGGGATGGCTACACCTTC. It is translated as CASSVSHRDGYTF.

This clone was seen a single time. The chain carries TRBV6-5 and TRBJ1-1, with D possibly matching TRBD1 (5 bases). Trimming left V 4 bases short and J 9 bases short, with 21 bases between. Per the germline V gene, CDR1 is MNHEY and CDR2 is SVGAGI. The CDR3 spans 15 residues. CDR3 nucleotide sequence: TGTGCCAGCAGTTTTTCTCTACAGGAGGGGAGAAAAGCTTTCTTT. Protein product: CASSFSLQEGRKAFF.

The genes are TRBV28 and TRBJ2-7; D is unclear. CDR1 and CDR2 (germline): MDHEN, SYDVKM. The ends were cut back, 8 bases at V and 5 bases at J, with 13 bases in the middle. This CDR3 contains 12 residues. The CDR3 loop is CASSSGYHEQYF. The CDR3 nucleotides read TGTGCCAGCTCATCTGGGTACCACGAGCAGTACTTC. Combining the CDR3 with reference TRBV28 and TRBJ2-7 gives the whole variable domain DVKVTQSSRYLVKRTGEKVFLECVQDMDHENMFWYRQDPGLGLRLIYFSYDVKMKEKGDIPEGYSVSREKKERFSLILESASTNQTSMYLCASSSGYHEQYFGPGTRLTVT.

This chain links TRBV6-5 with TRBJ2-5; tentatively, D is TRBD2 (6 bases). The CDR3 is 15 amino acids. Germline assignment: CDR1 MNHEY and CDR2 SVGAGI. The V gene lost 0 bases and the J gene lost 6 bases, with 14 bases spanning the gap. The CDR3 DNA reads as TGTGCCAGCAGTTACTCAGCCGGGGGTAAGAAGACCCAGTACTTC. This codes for CASSYSAGGKKTQYF.

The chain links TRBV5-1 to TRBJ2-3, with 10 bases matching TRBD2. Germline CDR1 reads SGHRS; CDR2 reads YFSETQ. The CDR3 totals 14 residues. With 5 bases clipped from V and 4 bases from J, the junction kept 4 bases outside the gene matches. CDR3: CASRLAGEADTQYF. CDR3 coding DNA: TGCGCCAGCAGGCTAGCGGGGGAGGCAGATACGCAGTATTTT.

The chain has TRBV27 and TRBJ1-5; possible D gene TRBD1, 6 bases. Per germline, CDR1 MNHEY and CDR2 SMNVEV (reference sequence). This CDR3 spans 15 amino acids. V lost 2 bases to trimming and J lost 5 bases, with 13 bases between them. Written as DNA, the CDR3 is TGTGCCAGCAGTTTAAATGGACAGCCTGATCAGCCCCAGCATTTT. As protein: CASSLNGQPDQPQHF.

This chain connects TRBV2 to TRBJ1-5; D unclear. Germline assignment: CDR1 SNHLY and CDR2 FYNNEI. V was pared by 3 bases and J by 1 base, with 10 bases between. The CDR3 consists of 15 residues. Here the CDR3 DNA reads TGTGCCAGCAGTGAGGGCAGGCGCAGCAATCAGCCCCAGCATTTT. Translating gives CASSEGRRSNQPQHF.

This CDR3 reads CASSPYRVGAENIQYF. CDR3 in DNA: TGTGCCAGCTCACCATACCGAGTAGGGGCGGAGAACATTCAGTACTTC. V and J are TRBV18 and TRBJ2-4; TRBD1 might be the D (5 bases). V lost 2 bases, J lost 7 bases, and 18 bases lay in between. CDR1 and CDR2 from the germline V gene are KGHSH and LQKENI. The CDR3 sequence is 16 residues long.

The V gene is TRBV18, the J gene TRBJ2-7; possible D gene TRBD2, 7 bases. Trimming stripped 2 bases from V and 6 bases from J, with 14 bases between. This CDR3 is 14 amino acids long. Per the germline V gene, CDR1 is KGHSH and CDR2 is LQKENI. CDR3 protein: CASSPGLGGVEQYF. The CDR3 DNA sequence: TGTGCCAGCTCACCAGGTCTAGGGGGGGTCGAGCAGTACTTC.

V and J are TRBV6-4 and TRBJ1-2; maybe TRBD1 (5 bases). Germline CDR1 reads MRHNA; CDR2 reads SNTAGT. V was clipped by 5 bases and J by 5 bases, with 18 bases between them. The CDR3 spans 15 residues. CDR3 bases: TGTGCCAGCAGTAGGGAACCGGGACCCGCATATGGCTACACCTTC. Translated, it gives CASSREPGPAYGYTF.

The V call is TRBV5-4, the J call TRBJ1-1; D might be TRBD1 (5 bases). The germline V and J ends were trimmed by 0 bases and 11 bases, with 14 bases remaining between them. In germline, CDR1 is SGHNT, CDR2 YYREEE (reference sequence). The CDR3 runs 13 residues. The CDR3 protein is CASSLDQGFVAFF. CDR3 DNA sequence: TGTGCCAGCAGCTTGGATCAGGGATTTGTGGCTTTCTTT.

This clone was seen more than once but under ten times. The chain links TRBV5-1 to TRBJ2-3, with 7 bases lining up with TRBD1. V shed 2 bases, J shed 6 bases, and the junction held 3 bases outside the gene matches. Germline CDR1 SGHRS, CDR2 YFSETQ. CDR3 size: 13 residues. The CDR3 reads CASSLRTGDTQYF. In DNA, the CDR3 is TGCGCCAGCAGCTTAAGGACAGGTGATACGCAGTATTTT. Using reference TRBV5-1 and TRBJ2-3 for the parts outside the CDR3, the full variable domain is KAGVTQTPRYLIKTRGQQVTLSCSPISGHRSVSWYQQTPGQGLQFLFEYFSETQRNKGNFPGRFSGRQFSNSRSEMNVSTLELGDSALYLCASSLRTGDTQYFGPGTRLTVL.

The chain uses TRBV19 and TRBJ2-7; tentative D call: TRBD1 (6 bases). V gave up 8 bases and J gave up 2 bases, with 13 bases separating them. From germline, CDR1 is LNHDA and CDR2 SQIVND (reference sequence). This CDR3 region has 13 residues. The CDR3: CASLDSVTYEQYF. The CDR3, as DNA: TGTGCCAGTCTGGACAGCGTTACCTACGAGCAGTACTTC.

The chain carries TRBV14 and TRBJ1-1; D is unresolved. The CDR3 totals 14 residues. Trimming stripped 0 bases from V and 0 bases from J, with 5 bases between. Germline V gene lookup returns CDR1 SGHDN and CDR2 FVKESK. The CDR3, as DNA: TGTGCCAGCAGCCAAGAGGCTTTGAACACTGAAGCTTTCTTT. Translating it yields CASSQEALNTEAFF. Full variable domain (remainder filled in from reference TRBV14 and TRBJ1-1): EAGVTQFPSHSVIEKGQTVTLRCDPISGHDNLYWYRRVMGKEIKFLLHFVKESKQDESGMPNNRFLAERTGGTYSTLKVQPAELEDSGVYFCASSQEALNTEAFFGQGTRLTVV.

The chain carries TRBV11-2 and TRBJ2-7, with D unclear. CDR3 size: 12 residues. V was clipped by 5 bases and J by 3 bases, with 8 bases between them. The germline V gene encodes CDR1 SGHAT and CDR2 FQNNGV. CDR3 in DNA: TGTGCCAGCAGCCCGATCAGCTACGAGCAGTACTTC. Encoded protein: CASSPISYEQYF.

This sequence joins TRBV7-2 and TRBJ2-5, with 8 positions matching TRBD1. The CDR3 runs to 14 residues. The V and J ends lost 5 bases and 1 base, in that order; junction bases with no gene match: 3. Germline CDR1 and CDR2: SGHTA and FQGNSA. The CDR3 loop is CASSPDRGQETQYF. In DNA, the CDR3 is TGTGCCAGCAGCCCCGACAGGGGCCAAGAGACCCAGTACTTC.

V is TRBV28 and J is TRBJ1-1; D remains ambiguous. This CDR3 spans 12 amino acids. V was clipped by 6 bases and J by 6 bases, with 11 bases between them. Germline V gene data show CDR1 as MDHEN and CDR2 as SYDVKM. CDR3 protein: CASSPRPPEAFF. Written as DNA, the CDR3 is TGTGCCAGCAGCCCTCGCCCCCCTGAAGCTTTCTTT.